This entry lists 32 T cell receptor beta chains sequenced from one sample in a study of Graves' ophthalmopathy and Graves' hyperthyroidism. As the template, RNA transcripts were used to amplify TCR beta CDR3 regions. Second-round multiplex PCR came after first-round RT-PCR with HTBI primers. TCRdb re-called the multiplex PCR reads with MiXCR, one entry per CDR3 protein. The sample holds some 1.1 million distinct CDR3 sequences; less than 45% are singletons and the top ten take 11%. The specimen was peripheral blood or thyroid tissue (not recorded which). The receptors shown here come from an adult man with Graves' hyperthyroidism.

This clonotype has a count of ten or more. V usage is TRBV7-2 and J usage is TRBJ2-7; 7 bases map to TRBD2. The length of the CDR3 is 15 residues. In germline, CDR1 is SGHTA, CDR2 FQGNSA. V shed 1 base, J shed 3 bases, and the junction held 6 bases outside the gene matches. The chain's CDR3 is CASSLESRTSYEQYF. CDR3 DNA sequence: TGTGCCAGCAGCTTAGAATCCAGGACTAGCTACGAGCAGTACTTC. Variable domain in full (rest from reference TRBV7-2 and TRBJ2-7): GAGVSQSPSNKVTEKGKDVELRCDPISGHTALYWYRQSLGQGLEFLIYFQGNSAPDKSGLPSDRFSAERTGGSVSTLTIQRTQQEDSAVYLCASSLESRTSYEQYFGPGTRLTVT.

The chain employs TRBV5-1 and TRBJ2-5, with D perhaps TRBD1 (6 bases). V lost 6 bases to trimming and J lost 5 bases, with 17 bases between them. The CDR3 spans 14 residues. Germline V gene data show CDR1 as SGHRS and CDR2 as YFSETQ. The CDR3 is CASTLGRGGETQYF. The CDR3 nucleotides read TGCGCCAGCACCTTAGGACGTGGGGGCGAGACCCAGTACTTC.

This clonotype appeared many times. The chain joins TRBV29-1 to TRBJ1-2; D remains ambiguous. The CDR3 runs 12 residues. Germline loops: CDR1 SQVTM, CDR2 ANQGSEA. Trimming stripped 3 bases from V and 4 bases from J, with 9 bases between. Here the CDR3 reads CSVEGSLYGYTF. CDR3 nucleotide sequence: TGCAGCGTTGAGGGGTCTCTCTATGGCTACACCTTC.

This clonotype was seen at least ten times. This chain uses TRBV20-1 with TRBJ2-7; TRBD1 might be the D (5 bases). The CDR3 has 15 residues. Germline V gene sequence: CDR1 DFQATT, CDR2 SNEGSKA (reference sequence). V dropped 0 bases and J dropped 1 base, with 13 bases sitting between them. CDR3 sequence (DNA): TGCAGTGCTAGAGATGTGGCAGGGAATTCCTACGAGCAGTACTTC. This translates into CSARDVAGNSYEQYF.

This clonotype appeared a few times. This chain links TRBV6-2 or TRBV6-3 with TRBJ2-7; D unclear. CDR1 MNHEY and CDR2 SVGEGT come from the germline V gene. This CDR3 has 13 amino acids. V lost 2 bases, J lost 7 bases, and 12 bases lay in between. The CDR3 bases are TGTGCCAGCAGTTACGGTTCAACTACTGAGCAGTACTTC. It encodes CASSYGSTTEQYF.

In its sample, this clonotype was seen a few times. CDR3 coding DNA: TGCAGTGCTGGAAACCTCGGACAGGGACACTCCTACGAGCAGTACTTC. Protein product: CSAGNLGQGHSYEQYF. The rearrangement joins TRBV20-1 to TRBJ2-7; 8 nucleotides align to TRBD1. CDR1 and CDR2 (germline): DFQATT, SNEGSKA (reference sequence). J was trimmed by 0 bases and V by 5 bases; bases with no gene match: 12. The CDR3 has 16 amino acids.

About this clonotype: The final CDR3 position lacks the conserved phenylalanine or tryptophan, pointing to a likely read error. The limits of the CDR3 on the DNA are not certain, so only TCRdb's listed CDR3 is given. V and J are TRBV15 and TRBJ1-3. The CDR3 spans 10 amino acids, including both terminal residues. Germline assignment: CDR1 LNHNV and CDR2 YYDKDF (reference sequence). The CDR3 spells CATSIASTHT.

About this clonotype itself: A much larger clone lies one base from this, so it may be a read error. CDR3 DNA: TGTGCCAGCAGCTTAGTGGGCGGGCACTATGGCTACACCTTC. It specifies CASSLVGGHYGYTF. The rearrangement uses TRBV7-2 and TRBJ1-2; D unresolved. The V end was cut by 1 base, the J end by 3 bases, with 9 bases between. The CDR3 is 14 residues long. Germline CDR1 reads SGHTA; CDR2 reads FQGNSA.

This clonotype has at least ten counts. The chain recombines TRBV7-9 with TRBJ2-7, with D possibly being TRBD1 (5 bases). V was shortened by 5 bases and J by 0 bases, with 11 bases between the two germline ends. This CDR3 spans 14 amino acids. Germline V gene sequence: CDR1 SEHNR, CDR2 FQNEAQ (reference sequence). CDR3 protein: CASSLQGNSYEQYF. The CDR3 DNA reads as TGTGCCAGCAGCCTTCAGGGTAACTCCTACGAGCAGTACTTC.

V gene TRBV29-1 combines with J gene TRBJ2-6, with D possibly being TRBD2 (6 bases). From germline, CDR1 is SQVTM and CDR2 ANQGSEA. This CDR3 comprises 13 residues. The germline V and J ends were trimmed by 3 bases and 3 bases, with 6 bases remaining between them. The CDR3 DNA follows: TGCAGCGTTGAGGGAGGTGGGGCCAACGTCCTGACTTTC. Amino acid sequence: CSVEGGGANVLTF.

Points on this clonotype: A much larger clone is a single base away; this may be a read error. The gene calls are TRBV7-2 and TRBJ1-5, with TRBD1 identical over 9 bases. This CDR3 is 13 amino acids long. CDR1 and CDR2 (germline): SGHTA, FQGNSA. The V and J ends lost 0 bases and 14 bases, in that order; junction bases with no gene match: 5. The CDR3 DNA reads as TGTGCCAGCAGCTTAGCCCGGGACAGGGAGGAGCATTTT. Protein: CASSLARDREEHF.

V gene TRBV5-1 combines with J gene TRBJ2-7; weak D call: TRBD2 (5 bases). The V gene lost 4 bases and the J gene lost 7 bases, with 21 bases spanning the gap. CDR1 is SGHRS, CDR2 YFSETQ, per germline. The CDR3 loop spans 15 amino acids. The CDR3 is CASSPSSGAPGEQYF. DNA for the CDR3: TGCGCCAGCAGCCCCTCCAGCGGAGCCCCCGGGGAGCAGTACTTC.

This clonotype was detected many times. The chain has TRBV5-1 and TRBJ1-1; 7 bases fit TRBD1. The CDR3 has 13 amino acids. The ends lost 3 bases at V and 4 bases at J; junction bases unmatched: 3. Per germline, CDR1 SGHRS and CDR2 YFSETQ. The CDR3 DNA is TGCGCCAGCAGCTGGCAGGGGGGCACTGAAGCTTTCTTT. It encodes CASSWQGGTEAFF.

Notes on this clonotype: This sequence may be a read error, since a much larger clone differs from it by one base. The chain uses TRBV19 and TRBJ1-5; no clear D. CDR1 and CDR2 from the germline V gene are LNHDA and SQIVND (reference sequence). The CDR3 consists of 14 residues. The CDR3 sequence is CAGSPFGGNQPQHF. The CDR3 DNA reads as TGTGCCGGTAGTCCGTTCGGGGGCAATCAGCCCCAGCATTTT. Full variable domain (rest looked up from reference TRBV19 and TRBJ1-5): DGGITQSPKYLFRKEGQNVTLSCEQNLNHDAMYWYRQDPGQGLRLIYYSQIVNDFQKGDIAEGYSVSREKKESFPLTVTSAQKNPTAFYLCAGSPFGGNQPQHFGDGTRLSIL.

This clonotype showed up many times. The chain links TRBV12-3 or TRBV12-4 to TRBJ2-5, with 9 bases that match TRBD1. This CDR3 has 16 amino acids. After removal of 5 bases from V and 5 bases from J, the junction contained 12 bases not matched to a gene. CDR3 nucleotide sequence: TGTGCCAGCAGTCCTACCTGGGGACAGGGCCGTGAGACCCAGTACTTC. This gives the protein CASSPTWGQGRETQYF.

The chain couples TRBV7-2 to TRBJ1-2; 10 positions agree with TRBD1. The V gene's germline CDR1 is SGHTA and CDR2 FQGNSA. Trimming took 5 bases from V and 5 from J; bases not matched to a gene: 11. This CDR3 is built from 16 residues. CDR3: CASSQGAGTGVYGYTF. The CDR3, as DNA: TGTGCCAGCAGCCAAGGTGCTGGGACAGGGGTTTATGGCTACACCTTC.

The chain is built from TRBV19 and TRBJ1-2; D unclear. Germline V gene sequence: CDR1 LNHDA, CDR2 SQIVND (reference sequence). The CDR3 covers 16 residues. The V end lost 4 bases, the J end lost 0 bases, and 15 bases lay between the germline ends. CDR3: CASSTTSGETNYGYTF. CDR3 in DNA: TGTGCCAGTAGTACGACTAGCGGGGAGACTAACTATGGCTACACCTTC.

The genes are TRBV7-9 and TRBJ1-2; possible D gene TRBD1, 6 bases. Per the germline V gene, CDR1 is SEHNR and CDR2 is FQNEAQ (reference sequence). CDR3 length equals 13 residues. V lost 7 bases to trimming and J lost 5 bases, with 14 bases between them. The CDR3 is CASTRGGQYGYTF. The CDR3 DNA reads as TGTGCCAGCACCCGCGGCGGACAGTATGGCTACACCTTC.

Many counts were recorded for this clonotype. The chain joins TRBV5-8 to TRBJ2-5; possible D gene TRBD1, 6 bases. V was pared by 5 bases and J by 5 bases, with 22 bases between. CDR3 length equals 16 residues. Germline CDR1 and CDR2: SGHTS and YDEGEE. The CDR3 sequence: CASSQSWQGSGETQYF. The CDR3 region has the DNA TGTGCCAGCAGTCAGTCGTGGCAGGGGAGCGGTGAGACCCAGTACTTC.

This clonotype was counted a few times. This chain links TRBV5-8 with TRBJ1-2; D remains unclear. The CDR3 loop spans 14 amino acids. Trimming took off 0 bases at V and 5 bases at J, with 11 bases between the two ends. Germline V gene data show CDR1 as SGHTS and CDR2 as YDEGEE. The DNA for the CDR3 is TGTGCCAGCAGCTTGGGAAGAGAGAAGTATGGCTACACCTTC. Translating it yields CASSLGREKYGYTF.

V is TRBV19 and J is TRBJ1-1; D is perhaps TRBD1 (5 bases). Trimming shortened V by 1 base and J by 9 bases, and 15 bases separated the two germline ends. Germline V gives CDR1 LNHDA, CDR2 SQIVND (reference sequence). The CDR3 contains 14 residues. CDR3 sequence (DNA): TGTGCCAGTAGTATAGCGGGAGGGGCGCTTAAAGCTTTCTTT. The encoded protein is CASSIAGGALKAFF.

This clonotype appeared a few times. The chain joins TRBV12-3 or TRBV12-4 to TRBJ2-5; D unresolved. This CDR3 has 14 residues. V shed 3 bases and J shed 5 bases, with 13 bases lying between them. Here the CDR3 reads CASSLVSVLETQYF. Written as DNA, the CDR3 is TGTGCCAGCAGTTTGGTTAGTGTTCTGGAGACCCAGTACTTC.

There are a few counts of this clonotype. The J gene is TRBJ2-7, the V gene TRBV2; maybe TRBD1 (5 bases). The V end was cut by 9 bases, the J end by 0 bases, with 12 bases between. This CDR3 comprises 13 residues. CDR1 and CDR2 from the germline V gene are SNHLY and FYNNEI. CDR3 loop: CARGDSLSYEQYF. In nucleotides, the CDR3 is TGTGCCAGAGGAGACAGCCTCTCCTACGAGCAGTACTTC.

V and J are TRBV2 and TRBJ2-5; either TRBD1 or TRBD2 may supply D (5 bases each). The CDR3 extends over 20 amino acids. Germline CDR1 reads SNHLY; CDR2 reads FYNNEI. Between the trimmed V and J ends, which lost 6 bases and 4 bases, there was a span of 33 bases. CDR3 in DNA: TGTGCCAGCAGCTATAACCAACACAACCGGGACCCGGAGTGGGGAGAGACCCAGTACTTC. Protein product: CASSYNQHNRDPEWGETQYF. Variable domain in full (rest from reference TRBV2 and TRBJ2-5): EPEVTQTPSHQVTQMGQEVILRCVPISNHLYFYWYRQILGQKVEFLVSFYNNEISEKSEIFDDQFSVERPDGSNFTLKIRSTKLEDSAMYFCASSYNQHNRDPEWGETQYFGPGTRLLVL.

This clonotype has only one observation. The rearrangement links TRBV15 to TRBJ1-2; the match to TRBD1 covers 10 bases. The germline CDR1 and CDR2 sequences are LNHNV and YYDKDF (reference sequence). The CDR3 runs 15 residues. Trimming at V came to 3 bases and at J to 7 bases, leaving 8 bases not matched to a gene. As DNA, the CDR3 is TGTGCCACCAGCAGCGACAGGGGGCTGTACAGTGGCTACACCTTC. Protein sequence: CATSSDRGLYSGYTF.

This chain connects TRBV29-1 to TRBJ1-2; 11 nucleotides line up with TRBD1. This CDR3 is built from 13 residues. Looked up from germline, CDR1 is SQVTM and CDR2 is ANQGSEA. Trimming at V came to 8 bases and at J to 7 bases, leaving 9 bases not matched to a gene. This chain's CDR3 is CSPSGQGARGYTF. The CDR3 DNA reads TGCAGCCCCTCCGGACAGGGGGCTCGTGGCTACACCTTC.

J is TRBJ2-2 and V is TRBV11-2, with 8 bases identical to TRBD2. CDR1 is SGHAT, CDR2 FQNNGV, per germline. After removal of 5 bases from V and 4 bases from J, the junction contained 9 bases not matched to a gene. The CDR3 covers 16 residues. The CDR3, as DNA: TGTGCCAGCAGCGAGGGACTAGACGGATTCACCGGGGAGCTGTTTTTT. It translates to CASSEGLDGFTGELFF.

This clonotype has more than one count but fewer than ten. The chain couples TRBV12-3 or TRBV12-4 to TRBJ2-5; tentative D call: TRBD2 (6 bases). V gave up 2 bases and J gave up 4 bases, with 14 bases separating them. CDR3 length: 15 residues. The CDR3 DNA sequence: TGTGCCAGCAGTTTATTGTGGGGGGTAGGAGAGACCCAGTACTTC. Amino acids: CASSLLWGVGETQYF.

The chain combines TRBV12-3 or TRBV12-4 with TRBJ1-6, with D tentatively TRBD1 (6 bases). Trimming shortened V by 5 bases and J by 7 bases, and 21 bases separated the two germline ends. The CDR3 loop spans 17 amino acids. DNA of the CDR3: TGTGCCAGCAGTCCCACGGGGCAGGGACATTCCAATTCACCCCTCCACTTT. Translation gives CASSPTGQGHSNSPLHF.

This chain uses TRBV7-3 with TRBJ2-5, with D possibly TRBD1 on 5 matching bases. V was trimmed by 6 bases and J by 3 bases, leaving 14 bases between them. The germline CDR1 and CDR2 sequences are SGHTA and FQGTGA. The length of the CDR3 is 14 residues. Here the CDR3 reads CASSRSQEKETQYF. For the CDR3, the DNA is TGTGCCAGCAGTCGATCACAGGAGAAAGAGACCCAGTACTTC.

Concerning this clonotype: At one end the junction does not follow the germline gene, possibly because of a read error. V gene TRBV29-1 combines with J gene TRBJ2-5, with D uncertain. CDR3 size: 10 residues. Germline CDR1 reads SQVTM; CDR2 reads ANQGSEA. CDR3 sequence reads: CSVEDGTKNF. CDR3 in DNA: TGCAGCGTTGAAGATGGAACCAAGAACTTC.

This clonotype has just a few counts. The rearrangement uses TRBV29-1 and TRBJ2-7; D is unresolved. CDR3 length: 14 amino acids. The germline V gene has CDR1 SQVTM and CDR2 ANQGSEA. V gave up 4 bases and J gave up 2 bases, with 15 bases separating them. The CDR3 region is CSVVVRAVPYEQYF. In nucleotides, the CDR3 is TGCAGCGTTGTTGTTAGGGCAGTACCCTACGAGCAGTACTTC.